These 20 T cell receptor beta chains share one sample of origin, sequenced in a study of cytomegalovirus exposure and HLA in healthy donors. The data were produced by immunoSEQ multiplex PCR, yet TCRdb's version contains in-frame clones alone and is incomplete. Among approximately 260,000 clones listed, approximately 86% were seen once. Source material: PBMCs. All receptors derive from a woman under 40 in good health and CMV-seropositive.

The V gene is TRBV6-1, the J gene TRBJ1-1; D remains unclear. This CDR3 spans 14 amino acids. CDR1 MNHNS and CDR2 SASEGT come from the germline V gene. V dropped 8 bases and J dropped 0 bases, with 13 bases sitting between them. The CDR3 region has the DNA TGTGCCAGCTGCCTAGGATTTGTGAACACTGAAGCTTTCTTT. Residues: CASCLGFVNTEAFF.

The gene calls are TRBV5-1 and TRBJ2-2; 10 bases align to TRBD2. Per germline, CDR1 SGHRS and CDR2 YFSETQ. The CDR3 sequence is 16 residues long. The V and J ends lost 1 base and 5 bases, in that order; junction bases with no gene match: 5. CDR3 nucleotides: TGCGCCAGCAGCTTGAGCCTAGCGGGAGAGACCGGGGAGCTGTTTTTT. It is translated as CASSLSLAGETGELFF.

The J gene is TRBJ1-1, the V gene TRBV6-1; 11 bases are a match to TRBD1. The CDR3 sequence is 14 residues long. Germline-derived CDR1 and CDR2 are MNHNS and SASEGT. V was pared by 6 bases and J by 4 bases, with 4 bases of the junction left unmatched. The CDR3 protein is CASRGGQGGTEAFF. In DNA form, the CDR3 reads TGTGCCAGCAGGGGGGGACAGGGGGGCACTGAAGCTTTCTTT.

The gene calls are TRBV11-2 and TRBJ1-1; D is unresolved. Per the germline V gene, CDR1 is SGHAT and CDR2 is FQNNGV. The CDR3 loop spans 14 amino acids. Trimming shortened V by 1 base and J by 1 base, and 7 bases separated the two germline ends. CDR3 loop: CASSLGPSNTEAFF. CDR3 DNA sequence: TGTGCCAGCAGCTTAGGGCCTTCGAACACTGAAGCTTTCTTT.

The gene calls are TRBV7-9 and TRBJ1-4, with TRBD1 matching over 7 bases. J gave up 6 bases and V 1 base, and 5 bases lay outside the gene matches. Germline assignment: CDR1 SEHNR and CDR2 FQNEAQ (reference sequence). The CDR3 runs to 15 residues. The CDR3 region is CASSLGQGKDEKLFF. Here the CDR3 DNA reads TGTGCCAGCAGCTTAGGACAGGGCAAGGATGAAAAACTGTTTTTT.

The V gene is TRBV27, the J gene TRBJ2-7, with 10 bases lining up with TRBD2. CDR1 and CDR2 from the germline V gene are MNHEY and SMNVEV (reference sequence). V lost 3 bases, J lost 7 bases, and 6 bases stayed unmatched. The CDR3 contains 14 residues. The CDR3 is CASSFIAGGPEQYF. The CDR3 DNA sequence: TGTGCCAGCAGTTTTATAGCGGGGGGACCGGAGCAGTACTTC.

This chain uses TRBV14 with TRBJ2-2; unclear D gene. CDR1 is SGHDN, CDR2 FVKESK, per germline. The CDR3 is 13 amino acids. V lost 0 bases, J lost 6 bases, and 5 bases lay in between. CDR3 protein: CASSQDLSGELFF. The CDR3 nucleotides are TGTGCCAGCAGCCAAGATCTGTCCGGGGAGCTGTTTTTT.

This clone has only a few counts. The CDR3 protein is CSARGEDRAHF. CDR3 coding DNA: TGCAGTGCTAGGGGCGAGGACAGGGCCCATTTT. This sequence joins TRBV20-1 and TRBJ1-5; 8 positions match TRBD1. The CDR3 covers 11 residues. Germline-derived CDR1 and CDR2 are DFQATT and SNEGSKA (reference sequence). With V trimmed by 3 bases and J by 16 bases, 8 bases remained unmatched.

V usage is TRBV10-1 and J usage is TRBJ2-7; 8 positions match TRBD2. The V gene's germline CDR1 is WNHNN and CDR2 SYGVQD (reference sequence). V was pared by 4 bases and J by 4 bases, with 3 bases of the junction left unmatched. The CDR3 contains 13 residues. The CDR3 spells CASSGGLAYEQYF. CDR3 DNA: TGCGCCAGCAGTGGCGGACTAGCTTACGAGCAGTACTTC.

The V call is TRBV15, the J call TRBJ1-1; 7 bases align to TRBD1. This CDR3 is built from 14 residues. From germline, CDR1 is LNHNV and CDR2 YYDKDF (reference sequence). Trimming cost V 5 bases and J 3 bases; bases outside gene matches: 6. CDR3 loop: CATSWDRGDTEAFF. The CDR3 DNA reads as TGTGCCACCAGCTGGGACAGAGGGGACACTGAAGCTTTCTTT.

V and J are TRBV7-6 and TRBJ2-7; possibly TRBD1 for D (6 bases). Trimming pared 2 bases from V and 3 bases from J, leaving 8 bases between. CDR1 and CDR2 (germline): SGHVS, FNYEAQ. The CDR3 runs to 13 residues. The CDR3 region has the DNA TGTGCCAGCAGCTTACCGGACAGCTACGAGCAGTACTTC. This encodes CASSLPDSYEQYF.

V gene TRBV6-5 combines with J gene TRBJ1-2; possibly TRBD1 for D (6 bases). This CDR3 comprises 14 residues. The germline V gene has CDR1 MNHEY and CDR2 SVGAGI. V was trimmed by 0 bases and J by 2 bases, leaving 7 bases between them. The CDR3 loop is CASSYSGQNYGYTF. The CDR3 DNA reads as TGTGCCAGCAGTTACTCAGGACAGAACTATGGCTACACCTTC.

The genes are TRBV5-1 and TRBJ2-1, with a weak D call TRBD2 (6 bases). Germline values: CDR1 SGHRS, CDR2 YFSETQ. V shed 5 bases and J shed 3 bases, with 12 bases lying between them. The CDR3 consists of 14 residues. The CDR3: CASRMGAGYNEQFF. CDR3 sequence (DNA): TGCGCCAGCAGGATGGGAGCGGGCTACAATGAGCAGTTCTTC.

The rearrangement links TRBV30 to TRBJ1-2; possible D gene TRBD1, 5 bases. V gave up 4 bases and J gave up 5 bases, with 14 bases separating them. Germline assignment: CDR1 GTSNPN and CDR2 SVGIG (reference sequence). The CDR3 has 13 amino acids. The CDR3 spells CAWNHDSRYGYTF. DNA for the CDR3: TGTGCCTGGAACCACGACAGCAGATATGGCTACACCTTC.

There are a few counts of this clone. This chain uses TRBV30 with TRBJ1-2, with D maybe TRBD1 (5 bases). Trimming removed 1 base at V and 8 bases at J, with 14 bases between. The CDR3 has 13 residues. The V gene's germline CDR1 is GTSNPN and CDR2 SVGIG (reference sequence). DNA of the CDR3: TGTGCCTGGAGTGGACAGCTAAGAGGAGGCTACACCTTC. Translated, it gives CAWSGQLRGGYTF. The entire variable domain, with the rest obtained from reference TRBV30 and TRBJ1-2, is as follows: SQTIHQWPATLVQPVGSPLSLECTVEGTSNPNLYWYRQAAGRGLQLLFYSVGIGQISSEVPQNLSASRPQDRQFILSSKKLLLSDSGFYLCAWSGQLRGGYTFGSGTRLTVV.

The chain couples TRBV19 to TRBJ2-7, with TRBD2 as a possible D gene (6 bases). Trimming removed 3 bases from V and 3 bases from J, with 12 bases in between. The CDR3 loop spans 14 amino acids. Germline assignment: CDR1 LNHDA and CDR2 SQIVND (reference sequence). The CDR3 is CASSMGGIFYEQYF. The CDR3 nucleotides are TGTGCCAGTAGTATGGGCGGGATCTTCTACGAGCAGTACTTC.

The rearrangement joins TRBV27 to TRBJ2-7; D is possibly TRBD1 (5 bases). The ends were cut back, 8 bases at V and 3 bases at J, with 11 bases in the middle. The germline gives CDR1 MNHEY, CDR2 SMNVEV (reference sequence). CDR3 length equals 12 residues. Here the CDR3 reads CASGQSVYEQYF. CDR3 sequence (DNA): TGTGCCAGCGGACAAAGTGTCTACGAGCAGTACTTC.

The chain joins TRBV11-2 to TRBJ1-1; TRBD1 might be the D (5 bases). Germline V gene lookup returns CDR1 SGHAT and CDR2 FQNNGV. V was clipped by 0 bases and J by 7 bases, with 12 bases between them. The CDR3 loop spans 14 amino acids. CDR3 in amino acids: CASSLDSGHGEAFF. The CDR3 nucleotides read TGTGCCAGCAGCTTAGATAGCGGACACGGTGAAGCTTTCTTT. Together with reference TRBV11-2 and TRBJ1-1, the CDR3 gives the full variable domain: EAGVAQSPRYKIIEKRQSVAFWCNPISGHATLYWYQQILGQGPKLLIQFQNNGVVDDSQLPKDRFSAERLKGVDSTLKIQPAKLEDSAVYLCASSLDSGHGEAFFGQGTRLTVV.

The chain uses TRBV6-5 and TRBJ2-7; 8 bases align to TRBD2. With 5 bases clipped from V and 1 base from J, the junction kept 4 bases outside the gene matches. This CDR3 spans 14 amino acids. Germline-derived CDR1 and CDR2 are MNHEY and SVGAGI. CDR3 residues: CASSLTSESYEQYF. The CDR3 DNA reads TGTGCCAGCAGTCTGACTAGCGAGTCCTACGAGCAGTACTTC.

The chain has TRBV14 and TRBJ2-1; D is perhaps TRBD2 (6 bases). CDR1 is SGHDN, CDR2 FVKESK, per germline. The CDR3 has 16 residues. V was shortened by 3 bases and J by 1 base, with 13 bases between the two germline ends. CDR3 nucleotides: TGTGCCAGCAGCCACCTCGGGGGAGCTTCCTACAATGAGCAGTTCTTC. Translated, it gives CASSHLGGASYNEQFF.